This section outlines one TCR beta chain sequence together with its context. This sample was taken from a study of blood T cell repertoires in COVID-19. For the study at large: The cDNA or gDNA used as material had been derived from T cells, B-cell-depleted T cells, or PBMCs.

Libraries were prepared by immunoSEQ multiplex PCR; TCRdb keeps only in-frame clonotypes and omits some of them. The repertoire includes more than 250,000 clones, around 90% of them detected once, and approximately 17% sits in the top ten. The V and J ends lost 3 bases and 4 bases, in that order; junction bases with no gene match: 10. The germline V gene has CDR1 WNHNN and CDR2 SYGVQD (reference sequence). The CDR3 runs to 16 residues. Enrollees, about 18 to 100 years old, lived in 25 or so US areas. Recovered participants had two consecutive negative NP/OP PCR tests, healthcare professional clearance, or symptom resolution.

The sequenced material came from PBMCs or T cells enriched from blood (not recorded which). The chain links TRBV10-1 to TRBJ2-3, with TRBD1 matching over 7 bases. The clonotype was recovered from a woman aged 25 to 39 who had recovered from COVID-19. The CDR3 loop reads CASSELELGGPDTQYF. Written as DNA, the CDR3 is TGCGCCAGCAGTGAACTCGAACTAGGGGGCCCAGATACGCAGTATTTT.